The entry below gives a single T cell receptor (beta chain) sequence along with its context. Its antigen remains unidentified. No base quality values were provided; no much bigger clone lies one nucleotide off. This entry belongs to a study of identical twins (dated by TCRdb to the mid-2010s). Context from the whole study: To test whether fetal clonotypes persist, this study deep-sequenced TCR alpha and beta repertoires from monozygotic twins, from unrelated adults of various ages, and from cord blood. To rule out contamination, the twin experiments were replicated at different times with different library preparation protocols. Overall study results and their limits: Out-of-frame TCR alpha sequences shared between twins showed an excess of low generation-probability sequences compared with coincidental sharing between unrelated individuals. Zero-insertion analyses could be partly confounded by invariant T cells such as MAIT and iNKT, although diverse VJ usage argued against such confounding for most clonotypes. Conclusions relied on cross-sectional statistical analysis, since the same donors could not be followed over many years. The excess sharing between twins in beta out-of-frame sequences was weaker because fewer shared sequences reduced the signal-to-noise ratio. Fewer insertions were carried by abundant cord blood beta clonotypes; a weaker similar trend was observed in young adult naive repertoires, while no such trend was observed in memory repertoires. In monozygotic twins, recombination models systematically underestimated out-of-frame TCR alpha sharing, but the models matched the sharing seen between unrelated individuals.

Looking up the germline V gene (reference sequence) yields CDR1 SEHNR and CDR2 FQNEAQ. Measured from the cysteine to the phenylalanine, the CDR3 is 14 residues long. Just the 42-base CDR3 DNA is kept, in frame starting at base 1. The germline V end is reduced by 3 bases and the J end by 10 bases; junction bases left unmatched: 9. Every donor was a healthy Caucasian. The twin cohort consisted of three pairs of female monozygotic twins, all aged roughly 18 to 29 years. Peripheral blood mononuclear cells were the source from which RNA for the TCR libraries was isolated. Receptor libraries were prepared by 5' RACE. Sequencing instrument: Illumina HiSeq 2000. Template switching introduced a universal primer binding site; the final cDNA contained a unique molecular identifier, enabling accurate counting of TCR cDNA molecules. First-strand cDNA for TCR alpha and beta chains was synthesized from specific primers in the conserved constant-segment region. To control for contamination, every cDNA library carried two barcodes: a SMART-Mk sample barcode plus Illumina barcodes. Two successive PCR steps introduced TruSeq adapter sequences along with Illumina sample barcodes. The TCR alpha and beta cDNA libraries were sequenced on the Illumina HiSeq platform using custom primers. The paper's data handling went like this. MiGEC processed the raw reads to extract unique molecular identifiers, while MiXCR was used to determine the CDR3 positions. For each individual, recombination models were inferred using an EM algorithm with the repgenHMM and IGoR tools. The tcR package in R was used for shared clonotype analysis, with sharing normalized by the product of cloneset sizes. Out-of-frame nonproductive sequences were analyzed to study raw recombination free of thymic and clonal selection effects. TCRdb reanalyzed the raw reads on its own, using fastp at Q25 for trimming and MiXCR for clone calling, and kept in-frame beta chains. CDR3 protein duplicates are merged, each entry listing the most common genes and DNA. The V and J calls shown here were made by TCRdb, not taken from the authors' results. Counted in this sample were about 810,000 distinct CDR3 sequences; over 9% of them appeared once. The ten largest clones take up around 1.6% of the sample.

The sample was also reused in another study, on yellow fever vaccine responses in identical twins. The second investigation adds: According to the authors, in identical twins the way T cells responded to vaccination appeared partly convergent and partly personalized. The study precisely tracked vaccine-responding T cell clones in identical twins.

The sequence came from a woman aged 18-29 years in good health. The sequence is built from TRBV7-9 and TRBJ1-5; a stretch of 7 junction bases matches TRBD1. Sequencing was done on a sample of PBMCs. The nucleotide sequence is TGTGCCAGCAGCTTCACAGGGGCCAAGGACCCCCAGCATTTT. Protein translation: CASSFTGAKDPQHF.